This T cell receptor beta chain was found in a study of response to subunit inactivated influenza vaccine (dated by TCRdb to the late 2010s). With regard to the full study: Deep quantitative T cell receptor repertoire profiling was used in the study to track responses to a trivalent subunit inactivated influenza vaccine.

The CDR3, cysteine through phenylalanine, is 15 amino acids long. The only DNA kept is the CDR3, 45 bases in frame from the first base. V trim: 8 bases; J trim: 2 bases; unmatched bases: 5. CDR1 and CDR2, looked up from the germline V gene (reference sequence), are DFQATT and SNEGSKA. Points the paper makes about the study in general: The authors proposed that each seasonal influenza vaccination may bring in only a limited number of new T cells.

Comments on this clonotype: The antigen it binds to is not known. Nothing much larger sits one base from this clone, and base qualities are not available.

Library prep was done by RT-PCR. Sequencing used an Illumina HiSeq 2500. The raw public data were reprocessed by TCRdb itself: fastp quality trimming at Q25, MiXCR clonotype calling, in-frame beta chains only. CDR3 protein sequences are deduplicated, and each keeps its most common genes and DNA. This sample holds about half a million distinct CDR3 sequences; about 7.6% were observed only once. Of the sample, 10% to 15% falls within the top ten clones. The V and J genes are TRBV20-1 and TRBJ2-6, with 11 central nucleotides matching TRBD1. The sequences come from PBMCs from blood, collected roughly 24 months after vaccination. The sequence came from a man between 50 and 75 years old who received an inactivated influenza vaccine. Donor details come from another sample of the same person, matched by shared clones. The DNA sequence is given as TGCAGTTTGGGACAGGGGGGACCTGGGGCCAACGTCCTGACTTTC. This is translated as CSLGQGGPGANVLTF.